The clone carrying this TCR beta chain was observed a few times. Its antigen is not known. This sample was included in a study of T cells in localized non-small cell lung cancer. Data came from immunoSEQ multiplex PCR; TCRdb stores just in-frame clones and leaves some out. The sample lists 1,900 or so clones; about 18% were seen once. Findings and limits, study-wide: Appearances in adjacent lung were noted for a median about 60 of the top 100 tumor clones.

The CDR3 totals 16 residues. Germline V CDR1 and CDR2: KGHSH, LQKENI. V dropped 1 base and J dropped 0 bases, with 11 bases sitting between them. The chain is built from TRBV18 and TRBJ2-3, with D tentatively TRBD1 (5 bases). The specimen comprised lung tumor tissue, sampled before any cancer treatment. The sequence was obtained from a man aged 35-75 years with stage I lung adenocarcinoma. This CDR3 reads CASSPLRTSSTDTQYF. The CDR3 DNA reads TGTGCCAGCTCACCACTCAGGACATCTAGCACAGATACGCAGTATTTT.